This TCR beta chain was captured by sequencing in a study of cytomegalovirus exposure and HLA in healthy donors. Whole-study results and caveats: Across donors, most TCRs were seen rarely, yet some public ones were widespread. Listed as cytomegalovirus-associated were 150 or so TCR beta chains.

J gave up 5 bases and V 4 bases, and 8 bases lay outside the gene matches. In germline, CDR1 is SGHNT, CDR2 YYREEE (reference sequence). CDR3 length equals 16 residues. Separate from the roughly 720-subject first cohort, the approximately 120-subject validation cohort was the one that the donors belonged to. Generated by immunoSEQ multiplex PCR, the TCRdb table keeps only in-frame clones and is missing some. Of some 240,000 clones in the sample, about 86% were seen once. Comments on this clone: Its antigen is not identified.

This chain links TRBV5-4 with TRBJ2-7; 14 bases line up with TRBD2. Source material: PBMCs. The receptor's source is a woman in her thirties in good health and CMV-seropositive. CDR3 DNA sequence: TGTGCCAGCAGCCCGGGACTAGCGGGAGTTTACCACGAGCAGTACTTC. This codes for CASSPGLAGVYHEQYF.